This T cell receptor beta chain emerged from a study of shared clonotypes between healthy human individuals. Overall study: CD4 naive cells filled three plates per donor, CD4 memory three, CD8 naive two and CD8 memory one. Study results and caveats: Estimated richness was generally greater in naive than memory subsets. Generation probability values for non-shared clonotypes were lower than those for clonotypes shared by all four donors. With a handful of donors compared, around 4.7% of naive CD4 clonotypes were shared.

Naive CD8 cells, CD45RO-negative and positively selected for CCR7, excluded terminally differentiated effector memory CD45RA+ cells. The ends were cut back, 1 base at V and 6 bases at J, with 15 bases in the middle. This CDR3 has 15 amino acids. Germline V lookup: CDR1 MGHRA, CDR2 YSYEKL. As for this clone: The target antigen is unknown.

Sequencing was performed with immunoSEQ multiplex PCR; in TCRdb, only in-frame clones are kept and a portion is missing. The sample yields around 550,000 clones, approximately 95% seen once. V usage is TRBV4-1 and J usage is TRBJ1-1; D perhaps matches TRBD1 (5 bases). The receptor's source is a woman in her 30s in good health. The material sequenced was naive CD8+ T cells sorted from blood. The CDR3 region is CASSQARAGRAEAFF. In nucleotides, the CDR3 is TGCGCCAGCAGCCAAGCTAGGGCAGGGCGCGCTGAAGCTTTCTTT.